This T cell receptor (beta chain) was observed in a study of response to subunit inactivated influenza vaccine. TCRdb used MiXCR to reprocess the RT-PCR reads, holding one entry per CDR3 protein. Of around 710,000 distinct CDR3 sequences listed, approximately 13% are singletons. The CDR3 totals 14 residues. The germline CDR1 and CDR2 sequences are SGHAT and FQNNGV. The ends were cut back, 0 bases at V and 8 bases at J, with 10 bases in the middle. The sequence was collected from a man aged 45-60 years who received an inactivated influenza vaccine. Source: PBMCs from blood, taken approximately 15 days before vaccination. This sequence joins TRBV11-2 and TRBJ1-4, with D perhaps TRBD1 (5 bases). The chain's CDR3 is CASSLDRQQEKLFF. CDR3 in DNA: TGTGCCAGCAGCTTAGATCGACAGCAGGAAAAACTGTTTTTT.